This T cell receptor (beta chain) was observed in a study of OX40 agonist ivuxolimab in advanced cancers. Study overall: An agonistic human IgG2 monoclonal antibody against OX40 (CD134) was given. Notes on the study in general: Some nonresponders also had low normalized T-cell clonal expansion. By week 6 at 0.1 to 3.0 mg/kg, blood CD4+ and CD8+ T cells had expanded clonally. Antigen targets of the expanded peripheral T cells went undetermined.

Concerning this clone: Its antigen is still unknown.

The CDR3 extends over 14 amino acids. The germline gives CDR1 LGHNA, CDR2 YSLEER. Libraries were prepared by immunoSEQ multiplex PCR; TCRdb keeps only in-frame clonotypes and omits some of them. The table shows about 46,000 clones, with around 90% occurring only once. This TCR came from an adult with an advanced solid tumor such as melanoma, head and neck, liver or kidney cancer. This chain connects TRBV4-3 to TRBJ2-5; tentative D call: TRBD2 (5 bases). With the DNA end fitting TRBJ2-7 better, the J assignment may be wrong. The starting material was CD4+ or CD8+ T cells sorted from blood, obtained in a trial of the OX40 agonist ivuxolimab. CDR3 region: CASSQDGGGYEQYF. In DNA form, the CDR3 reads TGCGCCAGCAGCCAAGATGGAGGTGGCTACGAGCAGTACTTC.